The source of this T cell receptor beta chain is a study of control samples from healthy donors and cancer patients. TCRdb's table, derived via immunoSEQ multiplex PCR, lists solely in-frame clones and lacks some. The table shows about 94,000 clones, with approximately 86% occurring only once. The CDR3 sequence is 12 residues long. The V end was cut by 6 bases, the J end by 8 bases, with 13 bases between. The TCR originated in a woman between 45 and 65 years old in good health. What was sequenced was blood. The V and J genes are TRBV12-3 or TRBV12-4 and TRBJ1-2; D not certain. The CDR3 sequence: CASRPPAGGYTF. The CDR3 DNA follows: TGTGCCAGCAGGCCCCCGGCGGGGGGCTACACCTTC.